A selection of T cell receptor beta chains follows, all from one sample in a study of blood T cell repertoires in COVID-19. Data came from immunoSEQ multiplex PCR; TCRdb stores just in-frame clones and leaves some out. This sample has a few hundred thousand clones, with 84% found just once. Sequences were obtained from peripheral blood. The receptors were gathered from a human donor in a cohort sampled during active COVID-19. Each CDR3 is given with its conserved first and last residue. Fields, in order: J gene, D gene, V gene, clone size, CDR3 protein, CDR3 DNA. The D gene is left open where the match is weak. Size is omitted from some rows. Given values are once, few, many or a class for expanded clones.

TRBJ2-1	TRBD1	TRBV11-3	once	CASSEQGRYNEQFF	TGTGCCAGCAGCGAACAGGGGAGATACAATGAGCAGTTCTTC
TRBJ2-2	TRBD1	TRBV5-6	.	CASSLFRSGGQGGTGELFF	TGTGCCAGCAGCTTGTTCCGTTCGGGCGGACAGGGAGGCACCGGGGAGCTGTTTTTT
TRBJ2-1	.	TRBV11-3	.	CASSLRQGRQFF	TGTGCCAGCAGCTTAAGGCAGGGTCGTCAGTTCTTC
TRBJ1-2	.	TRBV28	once	CASSLGDRSGYTF	TGTGCCAGCAGTTTAGGTGACAGGTCCGGCTACACCTTC
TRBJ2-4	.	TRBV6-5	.	CASSLQGLSSIQYF	TGTGCCAGCAGTTTGCAGGGACTTAGCAGCATTCAGTACTTC
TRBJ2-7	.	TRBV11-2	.	CASSAHYGYDEQYF	TGTGCCAGCAGCGCCCACTATGGATATGACGAGCAGTACTTC
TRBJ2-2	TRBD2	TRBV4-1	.	CASGLAGGTGELFF	TGCGCCAGCGGACTAGCGGGAGGCACCGGGGAGCTGTTTTTT
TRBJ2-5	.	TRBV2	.	CASMDNQDMPQYF	TGTGCCAGCATGGATAATCAGGATATGCCCCAGTACTTC
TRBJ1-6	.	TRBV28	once	CASSSGVSPLHF	TGTGCCAGCAGTTCAGGGGTTTCACCCCTCCACTTT
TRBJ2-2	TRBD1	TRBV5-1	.	CASSLGTGYTGELFF	TGCGCCAGCAGCTTAGGGACAGGGTACACCGGGGAGCTGTTTTTT
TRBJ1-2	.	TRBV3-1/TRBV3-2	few	CASSQSYGYTF	TGTGCCAGCAGCCAAAGCTACGGCTACACCTTC
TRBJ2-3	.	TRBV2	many	CASSGGYPFTDTQYF	TGTGCCAGCAGTGGCGGCTATCCCTTCACAGATACGCAGTATTTT
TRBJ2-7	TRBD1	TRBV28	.	CASSPSPGQGSLYEQYF	TGTGCCAGCAGTCCCTCACCCGGACAGGGTTCACTGTACGAGCAGTACTTC
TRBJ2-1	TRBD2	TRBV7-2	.	CASSLGLTAGESEQFF	TGTGCCAGCAGCTTAGGCCTAACAGCGGGAGAAAGTGAGCAGTTCTTC
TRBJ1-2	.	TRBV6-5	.	CASSKQINYGYTF	TGTGCCAGCAGTAAACAGATTAACTATGGCTACACCTTC
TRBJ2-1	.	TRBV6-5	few	CATGGPHREQFF	TGTGCCACCGGGGGGCCTCACCGGGAGCAGTTCTTC
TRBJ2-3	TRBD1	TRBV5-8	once	CASRTGIAMDTQYF	TGTGCCAGCAGGACAGGGATAGCAATGGATACGCAGTATTTT
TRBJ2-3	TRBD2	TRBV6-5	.	CASSYGAGVPTDTQYF	TGTGCCAGCAGTTACGGAGCGGGGGTCCCCACAGATACGCAGTATTTT